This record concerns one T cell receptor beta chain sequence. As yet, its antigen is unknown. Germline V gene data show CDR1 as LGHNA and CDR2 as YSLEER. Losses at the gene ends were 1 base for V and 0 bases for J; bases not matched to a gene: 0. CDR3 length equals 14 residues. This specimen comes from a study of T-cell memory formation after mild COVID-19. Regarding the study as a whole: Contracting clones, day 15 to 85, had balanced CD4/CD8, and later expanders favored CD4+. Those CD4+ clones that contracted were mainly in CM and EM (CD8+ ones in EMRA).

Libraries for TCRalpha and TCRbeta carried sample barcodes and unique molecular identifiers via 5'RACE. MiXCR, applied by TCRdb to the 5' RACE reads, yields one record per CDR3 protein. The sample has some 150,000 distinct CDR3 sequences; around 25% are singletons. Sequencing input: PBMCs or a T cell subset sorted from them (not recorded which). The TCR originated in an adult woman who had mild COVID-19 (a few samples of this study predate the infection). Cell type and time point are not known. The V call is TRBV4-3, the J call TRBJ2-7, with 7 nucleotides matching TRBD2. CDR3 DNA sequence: TGCGCCAGCAGCCAAGCGGGGGGCTCCTACGAGCAGTACTTC. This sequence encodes CASSQAGGSYEQYF.